This T cell receptor beta chain derives from a study of T cell repertoires in cytomegalovirus infection. Overall study context: Selection of CMV epitopes for the study included recently identified HLA-C-restricted and well-studied HLA-B-restricted ones. A matching HLA type, together with CMV infection, was signaled by public TCR beta signatures. Study conclusions and caveats: Ex vivo, HLA-C-restricted CMV-specific TCR beta clonotypes prevailed over the rest of the response.

TCRdb re-analysed the reads in MiXCR, keeping a single row per CDR3 protein. The table shows 380,000 or so distinct CDR3 sequences, with about 35% occurring only once. A few counts support this clonotype. What it binds is not known. This CDR3 is built from 15 residues. V shed 2 bases, J shed 6 bases, and the junction held 6 bases outside the gene matches. The clonotype comes from a human donor in good health (CMV status not recorded). Some clones in this sample may be carry-over from other donors' samples. V is TRBV12-3 or TRBV12-4 and J is TRBJ2-1; 8 bases are a match to TRBD2. The sequenced sample was cultured PBMCs, obtained from culture after CMV antigen stimulation. CDR3 residues: CASSLTAGVVNEQFF. In DNA form, the CDR3 reads TGTGCCAGCAGTTTAACAGCGGGAGTGGTCAATGAGCAGTTCTTC.